Shown below are 27 T cell receptor beta chains from a single sample sequenced in a study of blood T cells in healthy people across ages. Through a sample-barcoded 5' primer and a J-beta primer mix, a second PCR was run for roughly 6 to 12 cycles. In TCRdb, the 5' RACE reads were re-called with MiXCR into one record per CDR3 protein. The table shows 540,000 or so distinct CDR3 sequences, with 40% to 55% occurring only once. What was sequenced was blood. Receptor source: a man older than 75 in good health.

The gene calls are TRBV20-1 and TRBJ1-1; no clear D. The CDR3 loop spans 12 amino acids. The germline CDR1 and CDR2 sequences are DFQATT and SNEGSKA (reference sequence). V was trimmed by 3 bases and J by 4 bases, leaving 9 bases between them. In DNA form, the CDR3 reads TGCAGTGCTAGTAACATAGGCACTGAAGCTTTCTTT. Its translation is CSASNIGTEAFF.

This chain connects TRBV20-1 to TRBJ2-5; TRBD1 matches 7 bases. The trim removed 3 bases at V and 1 base at J, leaving 8 bases unmatched. Germline loops: CDR1 DFQATT, CDR2 SNEGSKA (reference sequence). The CDR3 totals 15 residues. The CDR3, as DNA: TGCAGTGCTAGTATAATACAGGGGTCCCAAGAGACCCAGTACTTC. This gives the protein CSASIIQGSQETQYF.

This CDR3 reads CASSLAGLAATDTQYF. Here the CDR3 DNA reads TGTGCCAGCAGCTTAGCGGGTCTAGCGGCTACAGATACGCAGTATTTT. V and J are TRBV7-2 and TRBJ2-3; 7 nucleotides agree with TRBD2. The V gene's germline CDR1 is SGHTA and CDR2 FQGNSA. The CDR3 extends over 16 amino acids. The trim removed 0 bases at V and 3 bases at J, leaving 6 bases unmatched.

This chain uses TRBV7-6 with TRBJ1-5; a weak D match, TRBD1 (6 bases). Germline values: CDR1 SGHVS, CDR2 FNYEAQ. The CDR3 totals 15 residues. Trimming cost V 0 bases and J 5 bases, with 11 bases left between them. This CDR3 is CASSLAWGADQPQHF. The CDR3 DNA reads TGTGCCAGCAGCTTAGCCTGGGGGGCTGATCAGCCCCAGCATTTT.

J is TRBJ2-3 and V is TRBV7-2; 7 bases fit TRBD2. The V and J ends lost 6 bases and 6 bases, in that order; junction bases with no gene match: 6. This CDR3 is built from 13 residues. The germline V gene has CDR1 SGHTA and CDR2 FQGNSA. Here the CDR3 DNA reads TGTGCCAGCAGGTTAATGGGGGGGGATACGCAGTATTTT. This encodes CASRLMGGDTQYF. Full variable domain (remainder filled in from reference TRBV7-2 and TRBJ2-3): GAGVSQSPSNKVTEKGKDVELRCDPISGHTALYWYRQSLGQGLEFLIYFQGNSAPDKSGLPSDRFSAERTGGSVSTLTIQRTQQEDSAVYLCASRLMGGDTQYFGPGTRLTVL.

This chain uses TRBV6-1 with TRBJ1-5; possible D gene TRBD1, 6 bases. Germline CDR1 is MNHNS and CDR2 is SASEGT. V lost 6 bases to trimming and J lost 2 bases, with 8 bases between them. This CDR3 has 13 residues. The CDR3 loop reads CASRYRGNQPQHF. In nucleotides, the CDR3 is TGTGCCAGCAGATACAGGGGCAATCAGCCCCAGCATTTT.

This clonotype was found a few times. V and J are TRBV2 and TRBJ2-3; D possibly corresponds to TRBD2 (5 bases). Trimming pared 6 bases from V and 4 bases from J, leaving 14 bases between. CDR1 is SNHLY, CDR2 FYNNEI, per germline. The length of the CDR3 is 14 residues. The CDR3 spells CASRLGDPADTQYF. The DNA of the CDR3 is TGTGCCAGCAGGCTGGGAGACCCTGCAGATACGCAGTATTTT. The complete variable domain, with remaining parts taken from reference TRBV2 and TRBJ2-3, reads EPEVTQTPSHQVTQMGQEVILRCVPISNHLYFYWYRQILGQKVEFLVSFYNNEISEKSEIFDDQFSVERPDGSNFTLKIRSTKLEDSAMYFCASRLGDPADTQYFGPGTRLTVL.

J is TRBJ1-4 and V is TRBV27; D perhaps matches TRBD1 (6 bases). The CDR3 is 15 amino acids. Trimming stripped 6 bases from V and 3 bases from J, with 14 bases between. Germline lookup yields CDR1 MNHEY and CDR2 SMNVEV (reference sequence). The CDR3 here is CASSPTGQSNEKLFF. CDR3 sequence (DNA): TGTGCCAGCAGCCCCACAGGGCAGTCTAATGAAAAACTGTTTTTT.

This clonotype has a handful of counts. The rearrangement uses TRBV10-3 and TRBJ1-2; 12 bases align to TRBD1. The CDR3 loop spans 17 amino acids. The V gene end was trimmed by 6 bases and the J gene end by 5 bases; junction bases not matched to a gene: 13. Germline CDR1 ENHRY, CDR2 SYGVKD. The CDR3 loop reads CAISSTGTGGLGYGYTF. DNA for the CDR3: TGTGCCATCAGCTCTACCGGGACAGGGGGCCTCGGGTATGGCTACACCTTC.

This clonotype is a singleton in its sample. V is TRBV18 and J is TRBJ1-2; weak D call: TRBD1 (5 bases). CDR1 KGHSH and CDR2 LQKENI come from the germline V gene. Trimming pared 2 bases from V and 12 bases from J, leaving 16 bases between. The CDR3 has 13 residues. CDR3 residues: CASSPSRETGNTF. Written as DNA, the CDR3 is TGTGCCAGCTCACCAAGCAGGGAGACGGGTAACACCTTC.

This clonotype was observed a few times. The chain is built from TRBV7-2 and TRBJ2-2; tentatively, D is TRBD1 (7 bases). This CDR3 contains 15 residues. Germline V lookup: CDR1 SGHTA, CDR2 FQGNSA. V gave up 5 bases and J gave up 1 base, with 11 bases separating them. CDR3 nucleotide sequence: TGTGCCAGCAGCCCCCAGGGGGGGAACACCGGGGAGCTGTTTTTT. Its translation: CASSPQGGNTGELFF. The variable domain in full, completed from reference TRBV7-2 and TRBJ2-2, reads GAGVSQSPSNKVTEKGKDVELRCDPISGHTALYWYRQSLGQGLEFLIYFQGNSAPDKSGLPSDRFSAERTGGSVSTLTIQRTQQEDSAVYLCASSPQGGNTGELFFGEGSRLTVL.

The CDR3 nucleotides read TGCAGTGCTAGGGTGGGAGGGCTTTACGAGCAGTACTTC. This codes for CSARVGGLYEQYF. V is TRBV20-1 and J is TRBJ2-7; 7 bases are shared with TRBD2. Per germline, CDR1 DFQATT and CDR2 SNEGSKA (reference sequence). J was trimmed by 4 bases and V by 3 bases; bases with no gene match: 6. The CDR3 is 13 amino acids.

This clonotype was observed a handful of times. The chain links TRBV7-2 to TRBJ2-7; D may be TRBD1 (7 bases). Trimming took off 0 bases at V and 3 bases at J, with 18 bases between the two ends. CDR3 length equals 17 residues. In germline, CDR1 is SGHTA, CDR2 FQGNSA. CDR3 in amino acids: CASSLAHGGQPFYEQYF. DNA of the CDR3: TGTGCCAGCAGCTTAGCGCACGGGGGACAGCCATTCTACGAGCAGTACTTC.

V gene TRBV3-1 combines with J gene TRBJ1-1; 9 bases are shared with TRBD1. Germline lookup yields CDR1 LGHDT and CDR2 YNNKEL (reference sequence). The CDR3 is made up of 13 amino acids. Trimming took 5 bases from V and 10 from J; bases not matched to a gene: 8. CDR3: CASSETAQGAAFF. Here the CDR3 DNA reads TGTGCCAGCAGCGAAACGGCACAGGGGGCAGCTTTCTTT.

This clonotype has just a few counts. V gene TRBV5-1 combines with J gene TRBJ2-4; maybe TRBD2 (6 bases). CDR1 and CDR2 (germline): SGHRS, YFSETQ. This CDR3 has 14 residues. Trimming took off 4 bases at V and 8 bases at J, with 16 bases between the two ends. This CDR3 reads CASSPTVGGHIQYF. Written as DNA, the CDR3 is TGCGCCAGCAGCCCAACGGTCGGAGGGCACATTCAGTACTTC.

CDR3 region: CASSREINSPLHF. DNA of the CDR3: TGTGCCAGCAGTAGGGAGATTAATTCACCCCTCCACTTT. The chain joins TRBV12-3 or TRBV12-4 to TRBJ1-6, with D uncertain. The length of the CDR3 is 13 residues. Between the trimmed V and J ends, which lost 5 bases and 6 bases, there was a span of 8 bases.

The sample holds one count of this clonotype. One junction end disagrees with the germline gene, perhaps due to a read error. The chain has TRBV29-1 and TRBJ2-4, with D tentatively TRBD1 (5 bases). The CDR3 sequence is 12 residues long. Germline loops: CDR1 SQVTM, CDR2 ANQGSEA. CDR3 amino acids: CSVSQGKNIEYF. The CDR3 DNA sequence: TGCAGCGTTTCCCAGGGCAAAAACATTGAGTACTTC.

V is TRBV29-1 and J is TRBJ2-5; 7 nucleotides match TRBD1. The CDR3 covers 14 residues. Germline V lookup: CDR1 SQVTM, CDR2 ANQGSEA. With 7 bases clipped from V and 11 bases from J, the junction kept 19 bases outside the gene matches. The CDR3 region is CSAAGQASAYGQYF. CDR3 DNA: TGCAGCGCGGCCGGACAGGCTTCTGCCTACGGGCAGTACTTC.

This clonotype was counted between two and nine times. This chain uses TRBV7-2 with TRBJ2-7; unclear D gene. Germline CDR1 SGHTA, CDR2 FQGNSA. This CDR3 region has 14 residues. V shed 5 bases and J shed 7 bases, with 18 bases lying between them. CDR3 nucleotides: TGTGCCAGCAGCCCGAAGGGCTTTCAGTCGGAGCAGTACTTC. This gives the protein CASSPKGFQSEQYF.

The chain recombines TRBV5-1 with TRBJ2-1; 11 bases are a match to TRBD2. The V gene's germline CDR1 is SGHRS and CDR2 YFSETQ. After removal of 3 bases from V and 12 bases from J, the junction contained 8 bases not matched to a gene. The length of the CDR3 is 14 residues. The CDR3: CASSSSGRPDVQFF. The CDR3 nucleotides are TGCGCCAGCAGCTCTAGCGGGAGGCCGGATGTGCAGTTCTTC.

This chain connects TRBV2 to TRBJ2-7; D tentatively fits TRBD1 or TRBD2 (5 bases each). The germline V and J ends were trimmed by 3 bases and 2 bases, with 11 bases remaining between them. The CDR3 consists of 14 residues. The V gene's germline CDR1 is SNHLY and CDR2 FYNNEI. CDR3 amino acids: CASSERTGPYEQYF. CDR3 DNA: TGTGCCAGCAGTGAGAGGACGGGGCCCTACGAGCAGTACTTC.

This clonotype was detected ten times or more. The chain joins TRBV7-2 to TRBJ2-2; 10 bases fit TRBD2. This CDR3 region has 16 residues. The ends lost 6 bases at V and 5 bases at J; junction bases unmatched: 9. Germline lookup yields CDR1 SGHTA and CDR2 FQGNSA. The CDR3 DNA reads as TGTGCCAGCAGTTTCCTAGCGGGGGTGGGAACCGGGGAGCTGTTTTTT. Residues: CASSFLAGVGTGELFF.

This clonotype is a singleton in its sample. The chain links TRBV7-2 to TRBJ2-5, with D perhaps being TRBD1 or TRBD2 (5 bases each). Germline-derived CDR1 and CDR2 are SGHTA and FQGNSA. This CDR3 has 14 residues. Trimming removed 3 bases at V and 1 base at J, with 9 bases between. The CDR3 nucleotides read TGTGCCAGCAGCTTTGGGGGAATCCAAGAGACCCAGTACTTC. Protein: CASSFGGIQETQYF.

This clonotype has a count of ten or more. The chain joins TRBV5-1 to TRBJ2-1; D unresolved. Trimming pared 1 base from V and 8 bases from J, leaving 4 bases between. The CDR3 loop spans 11 amino acids. Germline CDR1 SGHRS, CDR2 YFSETQ. The CDR3 coding sequence is TGCGCCAGCAGCTTGCGGGATGAGCAGTTCTTC. Amino acid sequence: CASSLRDEQFF.

The chain combines TRBV7-2 with TRBJ2-1; no firm D call. Germline V CDR1 and CDR2: SGHTA, FQGNSA. Trimming removed 1 base from V and 2 bases from J, with 9 bases in between. The CDR3 has 15 amino acids. This chain's CDR3 is CASSLGALAYNEQFF. The CDR3 DNA reads TGTGCCAGCAGCTTAGGAGCGCTAGCCTACAATGAGCAGTTCTTC.

Concerning this clonotype: One base away lies a much larger clone, so this may be a sequencing read error. The V call is TRBV29-1, the J call TRBJ2-7; tentatively, D is TRBD1 or TRBD2 (5 bases each). This CDR3 has 15 amino acids. Germline V CDR1 and CDR2: SQVTM, ANQGSEA. The CDR3 region is CSVEGPVRGSCEQYF. For the CDR3, the DNA is TGCAGCGTTGAAGGCCCAGTTCGGGGCTCCTGCGAGCAGTACTTC.

V usage is TRBV14 and J usage is TRBJ1-1, with a tentative D call TRBD1 (5 bases). V was clipped by 0 bases and J by 3 bases, with 20 bases between them. This CDR3 has 18 amino acids. Per germline, CDR1 SGHDN and CDR2 FVKESK. The CDR3 is CASSQEDPGRPPYTEAFF. The CDR3 DNA reads TGTGCCAGCAGCCAAGAGGATCCAGGGCGTCCACCGTACACTGAAGCTTTCTTT.